These 7 T cell receptor beta chains came from one sample sequenced in a study of T cells in Graves' hyperthyroidism and ophthalmopathy. Authors of the study amplified TCR beta CDR3 regions from RNA transcripts. First-round RT-PCR of the TCR CDR3 relied on the HTBI primer set. One entry per CDR3 protein results from TCRdb running MiXCR on the multiplex PCR reads. This sample has around 50,000 distinct CDR3 sequences, with under 50% found just once. The sample taken for sequencing was blood. These receptors originate from a woman aged 45-59 years with Graves' ophthalmopathy.

This clonotype was seen repeatedly, ten times or more. The CDR3 reads CASSLVQRSGELFF. The CDR3 nucleotides are TGCGCCAGCAGCTTGGTACAGCGGTCCGGGGAGCTGTTTTTT. The J gene is TRBJ2-2, the V gene TRBV5-1; the D gene is possibly TRBD2 (5 bases). The CDR3 extends over 14 amino acids. V lost 0 bases, J lost 6 bases, and 9 bases lay in between. CDR1 is SGHRS and CDR2 is YFSETQ in the germline V gene.

This clonotype was seen many times. In DNA, the CDR3 is TGTGCCAGCAGCTTAGGGACAGGGGTTGGAGGCTACACCTTC. Translated, it gives CASSLGTGVGGYTF. The chain combines TRBV7-9 with TRBJ1-2, with 9 nucleotides matching TRBD1. Germline trimming cut 1 base from V and 8 bases from J; bases unmatched to any gene: 5. CDR3 length: 14 residues. Per germline, CDR1 SEHNR and CDR2 FQNEAQ (reference sequence).

By share, this clonotype counts as medium-sized. The chain uses TRBV2 and TRBJ2-7; 7 bases line up with TRBD1. This CDR3 has 12 residues. Germline lookup yields CDR1 SNHLY and CDR2 FYNNEI. Trimming cost V 5 bases and J 6 bases; bases outside gene matches: 4. CDR3 loop: CASSRQGVEQYF. The CDR3 DNA follows: TGTGCCAGCAGTCGGCAGGGGGTCGAGCAGTACTTC.

This chain uses TRBV7-4 with TRBJ2-5, with 14 bases that match TRBD2. This CDR3 comprises 18 residues. The trim removed 8 bases at V and 5 bases at J, leaving 16 bases unmatched. CDR1 and CDR2 (germline): SGHVT, SQSDAQ. The CDR3 region is CASGRPGTSGSLGETQYF. As DNA, the CDR3 is TGTGCCAGCGGAAGACCCGGGACTAGCGGGAGTCTGGGGGAGACCCAGTACTTC.

V is TRBV6-1 and J is TRBJ2-7, with 7 bases that match TRBD1. The CDR3 consists of 15 residues. Trimming removed 6 bases from V and 2 bases from J; junction bases left unmatched: 10. From germline, CDR1 is MNHNS and CDR2 SASEGT. This CDR3 is CASRGKGAYAYEQYF. CDR3 nucleotide sequence: TGTGCCAGCAGGGGGAAGGGGGCCTACGCCTACGAGCAGTACTTC.

The chain is built from TRBV2 and TRBJ2-7; TRBD2 is a possible D gene (7 bases). This CDR3 is 14 amino acids long. Trimming removed 11 bases at V and 2 bases at J, with 19 bases between. The germline CDR1 and CDR2 sequences are SNHLY and FYNNEI. The DNA of the CDR3 is TGTGCCGGGGGGGGGGGCGGGGGAACCTACGAGCAGTACTTC. It specifies CAGGGGGGTYEQYF.

The chain recombines TRBV20-1 with TRBJ2-3; a possible D gene is TRBD2 (7 bases). The V gene's germline CDR1 is DFQATT and CDR2 SNEGSKA (reference sequence). The V end lost 3 bases, the J end lost 1 base, and 14 bases lay between the germline ends. The CDR3 runs 15 residues. This CDR3 is CSARRGLGGTDTQYF. CDR3 coding DNA: TGCAGTGCTAGGCGGGGGCTCGGGGGCACAGATACGCAGTATTTT.